Each of the 16 T cell receptor beta chains below was sequenced from the same sample in a study of CD8 T cells in Susac syndrome. Reverse transcription of roughly 0.5 to 1 ug RNA used random hexamers. TCRdb itself ran the immunoSEQ multiplex PCR reads through MiXCR, one entry per CDR3 protein. Among about 100,000 distinct CDR3 sequences, 95% were seen once, and the ten largest hold 0.3%. Sequencing used CD8+ T cells from PBMCs. Source of these receptors: a human donor with Susac syndrome.

The gene calls are TRBV4-1 and TRBJ2-2, with 7 bases that match TRBD1. The J segment lost 7 bases and the V segment lost 1 base, leaving 6 bases of the junction unmatched. The CDR3 contains 15 residues. Looked up from germline, CDR1 is MGHRA and CDR2 is YSYEKL. The CDR3, as DNA: TGCGCCAGCAGCCAAGTTGACAGGGAGCGCGGGGAGCTGTTTTTT. Residues: CASSQVDRERGELFF.

This chain uses TRBV7-8 with TRBJ2-5; the match to TRBD1 covers 9 bases. Unmatched junction bases numbered 6, after V lost 5 bases and J lost 5 bases. In germline, CDR1 is SGHVS, CDR2 FQNEAQ. The CDR3 consists of 14 residues. The CDR3 spells CASSPGTGTETQYF. In DNA form, the CDR3 reads TGTGCCAGCAGCCCCGGGACAGGGACCGAGACCCAGTACTTC.

The V and J genes are TRBV12-3 or TRBV12-4 and TRBJ2-1; 13 bases map to TRBD2. CDR3 length: 17 residues. Trimming cost V 5 bases and J 5 bases; bases outside gene matches: 9. CDR3: CASSGRGLAGAHNEQFF. In DNA form, the CDR3 reads TGTGCCAGCAGTGGGAGAGGACTAGCGGGGGCGCACAATGAGCAGTTCTTC.

The table lists this clonotype with a count of one. The genes are TRBV9 and TRBJ1-2, with D perhaps matching TRBD1 (5 bases). Germline CDR1 reads SGDLS; CDR2 reads YYNGEE. With 0 bases removed from V and 3 bases from J, the gap between germline ends came to 12 bases. This CDR3 has 15 amino acids. CDR3 bases: TGTGCCAGCAGCGTAGGGGGGACCCTTGACTATGGCTACACCTTC. It specifies CASSVGGTLDYGYTF.

The chain couples TRBV2 to TRBJ2-3, with D uncertain. CDR1 is SNHLY and CDR2 is FYNNEI in the germline V gene. Trimming removed 6 bases at V and 6 bases at J, with 7 bases between. This CDR3 is built from 11 residues. The CDR3: CASSVEDTQYF. In DNA form, the CDR3 reads TGTGCCAGCAGCGTCGAGGATACGCAGTATTTT. Based on the CDR3 plus reference TRBV2 and TRBJ2-3, the full variable domain is EPEVTQTPSHQVTQMGQEVILRCVPISNHLYFYWYRQILGQKVEFLVSFYNNEISEKSEIFDDQFSVERPDGSNFTLKIRSTKLEDSAMYFCASSVEDTQYFGPGTRLTVL.

The chain couples TRBV29-1 to TRBJ1-2; D remains unclear. This CDR3 spans 11 amino acids. Germline lookup yields CDR1 SQVTM and CDR2 ANQGSEA. V lost 4 bases and J 4 bases, leaving 7 bases between the germline ends. CDR3 sequence: CSVVGSYGYTF. In DNA, the CDR3 is TGCAGCGTTGTGGGGTCCTATGGCTACACCTTC.

V gene TRBV13 combines with J gene TRBJ2-1; D may correspond to TRBD1 or TRBD2 (7 bases each). CDR3 length equals 16 residues. CDR1 is PRHDT and CDR2 is FYEKMQ in the germline V gene (reference sequence). Trimming left V 0 bases short and J 1 base short, with 10 bases between. CDR3 in DNA: TGTGCCAGCAGCTTAGGCAGGGGGGGTTCCTACAATGAGCAGTTCTTC. Translated: CASSLGRGGSYNEQFF.

The rearrangement links TRBV14 to TRBJ2-7; D gene uncertain. The CDR3 extends over 14 amino acids. CDR1 SGHDN and CDR2 FVKESK come from the germline V gene. The germline V and J ends were trimmed by 4 bases and 0 bases, with 10 bases remaining between them. CDR3 region: CASSPRRNSYEQYF. The CDR3 bases are TGTGCCAGCAGCCCCAGACGGAACTCCTACGAGCAGTACTTC.

This sequence joins TRBV6-5 and TRBJ1-2, with D uncertain. The CDR3 consists of 12 residues. V lost 4 bases to trimming and J lost 8 bases, with 11 bases between them. Germline V gene data show CDR1 as MNHEY and CDR2 as SVGAGI. CDR3 nucleotides: TGTGCCAGCAGTTTCCAGGACGGCGGCTACACCTTC. It is translated as CASSFQDGGYTF.

This clonotype was seen a few times. The chain has TRBV19 and TRBJ1-4; TRBD1 aligns across 7 bases. J gave up 8 bases and V 9 bases, and 9 bases lay outside the gene matches. This CDR3 has 13 amino acids. In germline, CDR1 is LNHDA, CDR2 SQIVND (reference sequence). The CDR3 is CASRDSQKEKLFF. CDR3 in DNA: TGTGCCAGCCGGGACAGTCAGAAAGAAAAACTGTTTTTT.

DNA for the CDR3: TGCAGCGTTGAGGACAGGGACACCGGGGAGCTGTTTTTT. Translation gives CSVEDRDTGELFF. The rearrangement links TRBV29-1 to TRBJ2-2, with 8 positions matching TRBD1. The length of the CDR3 is 13 residues. The V segment lost 3 bases and the J segment 3 bases; nucleotides outside the gene matches: 0. From germline, CDR1 is SQVTM and CDR2 ANQGSEA.

The chain is built from TRBV13 and TRBJ2-4; D gene uncertain. Trimming pared 5 bases from V and 0 bases from J, leaving 14 bases between. Germline CDR1 reads PRHDT; CDR2 reads FYEKMQ (reference sequence). The length of the CDR3 is 16 residues. The CDR3 sequence: CASSARKVLAKNIQYF. The CDR3 DNA is TGTGCCAGCAGCGCTAGGAAGGTCCTAGCCAAAAACATTCAGTACTTC.

The chain recombines TRBV2 with TRBJ2-5; no clear D. From germline, CDR1 is SNHLY and CDR2 FYNNEI. The CDR3 contains 14 residues. V shed 2 bases and J shed 1 base, with 8 bases lying between them. The CDR3 loop reads CASSETTVQETQYF. The DNA for the CDR3 is TGTGCCAGCAGTGAAACAACAGTCCAAGAGACCCAGTACTTC. The full variable domain, completed using reference TRBV2 and TRBJ2-5, is EPEVTQTPSHQVTQMGQEVILRCVPISNHLYFYWYRQILGQKVEFLVSFYNNEISEKSEIFDDQFSVERPDGSNFTLKIRSTKLEDSAMYFCASSETTVQETQYFGPGTRLLVL.

This chain connects TRBV7-9 to TRBJ2-4; 9 bases match TRBD2. The CDR3 length is 15 residues. Germline CDR1 is SEHNR and CDR2 is FQNEAQ (reference sequence). The trim removed 7 bases at V and 2 bases at J, leaving 6 bases unmatched. The chain's CDR3 is CASMFLAGPKNIQYF. The DNA of the CDR3 is TGTGCCAGCATGTTCCTAGCGGGACCCAAAAACATTCAGTACTTC.

The gene calls are TRBV7-2 and TRBJ2-2; 7 positions match TRBD1. The junction had 9 bases not matched to a gene; V was cut back by 5 bases and J by 6 bases. In germline, CDR1 is SGHTA, CDR2 FQGNSA. The CDR3 length is 15 residues. For the CDR3, the DNA is TGTGCCAGCAGCAGACAGGGCTGGGACGCCGGGGAGCTGTTTTTT. It specifies CASSRQGWDAGELFF.

The chain couples TRBV13 to TRBJ2-5, with 7 nucleotides matching TRBD1. Germline loops: CDR1 PRHDT, CDR2 FYEKMQ (reference sequence). The V and J ends lost 5 bases and 1 base, in that order; junction bases with no gene match: 7. The CDR3 sequence is 15 residues long. The CDR3 bases are TGTGCCAGCAGCCCCAGGGGGTCATTCCAAGAGACCCAGTACTTC. Protein: CASSPRGSFQETQYF.